Each of the 8 T cell receptor beta chains below was sequenced from the same sample in a study of blood T cell repertoires in COVID-19. Here immunoSEQ multiplex PCR was the method, and the copy in TCRdb shows in-frame clones only, minus some. In the table there are 65,000 to 95,000 clones, 80% to 95% of which are singletons. What was sequenced was peripheral blood. The source is a man aged 45 to 65 with COVID-19, enrolled during active disease.

This clone was observed a few times. The rearrangement uses TRBV4-1 and TRBJ2-7, with D tentatively TRBD1 (6 bases). The CDR3 has 14 residues. V lost 4 bases to trimming and J lost 1 base, with 11 bases between them. Germline V lookup: CDR1 MGHRA, CDR2 YSYEKL. CDR3 DNA: TGCGCCAGCAGCCGACAACAGGGATCCTACGAGCAGTACGTC. Its translation is CASSRQQGSYEQYV.

In DNA form, the CDR3 reads TGTGCCAGCAGCGACCAACCGGGACTATCCACAGATACGCAGTATTTT. It yields the protein CASSDQPGLSTDTQYF. The V and J genes are TRBV9 and TRBJ2-3, with TRBD2 matching over 7 bases. The CDR3 is 16 amino acids. V was pared by 3 bases and J by 2 bases, with 9 bases of the junction left unmatched. Looked up from germline, CDR1 is SGDLS and CDR2 is YYNGEE.

The rearrangement joins TRBV30 to TRBJ1-1; TRBD1 matches 7 bases. CDR1 is GTSNPN and CDR2 is SVGIG in the germline V gene (reference sequence). The CDR3 totals 12 residues. The V segment lost 6 bases and the J segment 1 base; nucleotides outside the gene matches: 2. This CDR3 reads CACRTGNTEAFF. As DNA, the CDR3 is TGTGCCTGTAGGACAGGGAACACTGAAGCTTTCTTT.

V and J are TRBV6-5 and TRBJ2-1; 9 positions match TRBD1. Per germline, CDR1 MNHEY and CDR2 SVGAGI. The CDR3 is 15 amino acids. The trim removed 7 bases at V and 5 bases at J, leaving 9 bases unmatched. The chain's CDR3 is CASKPGQGTNNEQFF. The CDR3 nucleotides are TGTGCCAGCAAACCGGGACAGGGAACAAACAATGAGCAGTTCTTC.

The V gene is TRBV30, the J gene TRBJ1-1, with D perhaps TRBD1 (6 bases). The CDR3 has 13 residues. The V gene lost 5 bases and the J gene lost 1 base, with 11 bases spanning the gap. Germline CDR1 reads GTSNPN; CDR2 reads SVGIG (reference sequence). CDR3 protein: CAWLPGQNTEAFF. In DNA, the CDR3 is TGTGCCTGGTTACCGGGACAGAACACTGAAGCTTTCTTT.

The chain has TRBV9 and TRBJ2-5; the D is unclear. Germline CDR1 reads SGDLS; CDR2 reads YYNGEE. CDR3 length: 12 amino acids. The ends were cut back, 4 bases at V and 0 bases at J, with 4 bases in the middle. The DNA for the CDR3 is TGTGCCAGCAGCCCTGACCAAGAGACCCAGTACTTC. Translation gives CASSPDQETQYF.

The chain recombines TRBV10-3 with TRBJ2-7, with 9 bases aligning to TRBD1. V lost 0 bases and J lost 4; bases outside the gene matches: 1. CDR3 length equals 14 residues. Germline CDR1 reads ENHRY; CDR2 reads SYGVKD. The DNA of the CDR3 is TGTGCCATCAGTGAGTCCGGGACAGGGTACGAGCAGTACTTC. It specifies CAISESGTGYEQYF.

The chain joins TRBV9 to TRBJ1-2; TRBD1 matches 7 bases. This CDR3 has 16 amino acids. V dropped 5 bases and J dropped 3; count of bases not matched to a gene: 13. CDR1 is SGDLS, CDR2 YYNGEE, per germline. The CDR3 DNA reads as TGTGCCAGCAGACATAATAACAGGGGTATAGACTATGGCTACACCTTC. It translates to CASRHNNRGIDYGYTF.